This is a list of T cell receptor beta chains from one sample in a study of molecular identifiers for immune sequencing clone quantification. Each CDR3 protein gets one entry after TCRdb re-called the PCR reads with MiXCR. Among about 40,000 distinct CDR3 sequences listed, about a quarter were seen once. The material sequenced was naive CD8+ T cells from blood, with Jurkat cell RNA spiked in. Receptors originate from a human donor in good health. Some libraries in this study had Jurkat cell RNA spiked in. CDR3s leave out the opening cysteine and the closing phenylalanine or tryptophan. A clone size is listed for some rows: how often the clone was seen (once, few, many), or a class if it is expanded.

v_gene	abundance	j_gene	len	CDR3aa
TRBV5-6	medium-sized	TRBJ2-5	13	ASSGGDPRRETQY
TRBV7-2	many	TRBJ2-7	9	ASSPQNEQY
TRBV5-1	NA	TRBJ1-1	9	ASSSGSEAF
TRBV28	few	TRBJ2-7	13	ASSTTSGVSYEQY
TRBV3-1	few	TRBJ2-2	15	ASSLGQAVANTGELF
TRBV12-3/TRBV12-4	many	TRBJ2-5	9	ASSDQETQY
TRBV7-2	many	TRBJ2-3	17	ASSLVWGLAGGPGDTQY
TRBV6-2/TRBV6-3	many	TRBJ2-3	17	ASSFGDSLPTTHTDTQY
TRBV9	many	TRBJ2-3	16	ASSVGALGLAGRDTQY
TRBV7-8	many	TRBJ2-5	12	ASSFRDSQETQY
TRBV27	few	TRBJ2-1	13	ASSLTGGGYNEQF
TRBV5-1	medium-sized	TRBJ2-3	15	ASSLDGLAGTPDTQY
TRBV2	few	TRBJ2-1	12	ASLSDTLNNEQF
TRBV4-3	many	TRBJ2-1	13	ASSQDTPGYNEQF
TRBV30	many	TRBJ2-2	10	AWRWGVGELF
TRBV28	medium-sized	TRBJ2-3	13	ASSPPEASTDTQY
TRBV4-3	many	TRBJ1-1	12	ASSRSQGFEKAF
TRBV19	many	TRBJ2-5	11	ASSLGSWETQY
TRBV20-1	medium-sized	TRBJ2-5	8	SALEEAQY
TRBV7-9	many	TRBJ2-5	11	ASSFQEEETQY
TRBV7-3	many	TRBJ2-7	12	ASSLTGTGDEQY
TRBV20-1	many	TRBJ2-7	13	SARAWTSNSYEQY
TRBV3-1	many	TRBJ2-7	11	ASSDSGPYEQY
TRBV6-2/TRBV6-3	many	TRBJ2-3	11	ASSYLVADTQY
TRBV19	NA	TRBJ2-1	14	ASSPGQVLSYNEQF
TRBV20-1	NA	TRBJ2-1	13	SATPFPFSYNEQF
TRBV7-2	NA	TRBJ1-1	16	ASSPWGGARVGATEAF
TRBV12-3/TRBV12-4	many	TRBJ1-1	10	ASSPGGDQAF
TRBV6-5	many	TRBJ1-1	10	ASSYGGTEAF
TRBV3-1	few	TRBJ1-1	13	ASTQARQGRILAF
TRBV5-6	many	TRBJ2-3	10	ASSLQDDTQY
TRBV28	NA	TRBJ2-7	10	ASKDPKVGQY
TRBV2	many	TRBJ1-2	13	ASSEARWPGYGYT
TRBV5-8	many	TRBJ1-1	15	ASSPGTVGFINTEAF
TRBV7-9	many	TRBJ2-2	13	ASSSPRQNTGELF
TRBV7-9	many	TRBJ1-5	15	ASSLDERTGQDQPQH
TRBV5-1	NA	TRBJ2-3	12	ASSLAGGRDTQY
TRBV10-3	many	TRBJ2-7	13	AISESTTPGYEQY
TRBV4-1	many	TRBJ2-7	11	ASSPDGSYEQY
TRBV19	many	TRBJ1-5	13	ASSPRETLYQPQH
TRBV14	many	TRBJ2-7	14	ASSQDIHRVAYEQY
TRBV20-1	many	TRBJ2-5	13	SARSSGGYQETQY
TRBV7-9	many	TRBJ1-5	12	ASSRGQGIQPQH
TRBV7-2	many	TRBJ1-5	11	ASSPWGNQPQH
TRBV6-2/TRBV6-3	many	TRBJ2-1	12	ASSYGLSWDEQF
TRBV2	many	TRBJ2-7	12	ATTQWEGAYEQY
TRBV12-3/TRBV12-4	many	TRBJ2-2	14	ASSFVGNGYTGELF
TRBV6-2/TRBV6-3	NA	TRBJ2-6	20	ANSPTPKTGGTPYSGANVLP
TRBV3-1	many	TRBJ2-7	12	ASSQESWLGEQY
TRBV4-3	many	TRBJ2-5	13	ASSQGLAGQETQY
TRBV13	many	TRBJ2-5	14	ASSPTGEFAQETQY
TRBV20-1	NA	TRBJ2-3	15	SARVPRGEKVLDTQY
TRBV12-3/TRBV12-4	many	TRBJ2-3	13	ASSILPDSTDTQY